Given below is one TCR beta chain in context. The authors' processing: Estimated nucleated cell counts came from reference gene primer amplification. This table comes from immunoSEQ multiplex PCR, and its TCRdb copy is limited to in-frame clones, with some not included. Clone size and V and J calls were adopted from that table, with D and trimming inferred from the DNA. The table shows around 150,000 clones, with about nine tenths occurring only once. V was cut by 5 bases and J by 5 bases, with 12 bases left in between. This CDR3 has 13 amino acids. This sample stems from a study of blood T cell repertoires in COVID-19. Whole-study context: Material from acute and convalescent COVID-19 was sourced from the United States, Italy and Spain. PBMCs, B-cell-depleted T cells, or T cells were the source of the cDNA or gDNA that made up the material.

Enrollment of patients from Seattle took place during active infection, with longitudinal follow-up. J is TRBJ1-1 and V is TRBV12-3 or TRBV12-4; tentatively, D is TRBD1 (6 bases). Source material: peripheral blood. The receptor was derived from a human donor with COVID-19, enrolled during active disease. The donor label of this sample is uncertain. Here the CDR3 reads CASSATGRTEAFF. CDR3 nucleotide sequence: TGTGCCAGCAGTGCGACAGGTAGGACTGAAGCTTTCTTT.